These 18 T cell receptor beta chains were sequenced from one sample in a study of shared clonotypes between healthy human individuals. In the naive CD8 group, cells lacked CD45RO and were positively selected for CCR7, so terminally differentiated effector memory CD45RA+ cells were left out. Libraries were prepared by immunoSEQ multiplex PCR; TCRdb keeps only in-frame clonotypes and omits some of them. This sample has approximately 2,200,000 clones, with around 93% found just once. Sequencing was performed on naive CD8+ T cells from PBMCs. These receptors all stem from a man aged 18 to 29 in good health. Some clones in this sample may be carry-over from other donors' samples.

The chain uses TRBV4-1 and TRBJ1-4; maybe TRBD1 (5 bases). Trimming took 0 bases from V and 1 from J, leaving 6 bases between them. Germline loops: CDR1 MGHRA, CDR2 YSYEKL. The CDR3 totals 15 residues. CDR3: CASSQEGRTNEKLFF. The CDR3 DNA reads as TGCGCCAGCAGCCAAGAGGGGCGAACTAATGAAAAACTGTTTTTT.

The chain links TRBV7-9 to TRBJ1-5; possible D gene TRBD1, 6 bases. CDR3 size: 14 residues. V was clipped by 3 bases and J by 3 bases, with 9 bases between them. Germline V CDR1 and CDR2: SEHNR, FQNEAQ (reference sequence). CDR3 DNA: TGTGCCAGCAGCTTCGGGGGACACAATCAGCCCCAGCATTTT. This sequence encodes CASSFGGHNQPQHF.

The V and J genes are TRBV7-8 and TRBJ2-1; 14 bases align to TRBD2. Looked up from germline, CDR1 is SGHVS and CDR2 is FQNEAQ. The V gene end was trimmed by 5 bases and the J gene end by 8 bases; junction bases not matched to a gene: 14. There are 18 residues in the CDR3. CDR3 residues: CASSAPGTSGSPGYEQFF. The CDR3 region has the DNA TGTGCCAGCAGCGCCCCGGGGACTAGCGGGAGTCCTGGCTATGAGCAGTTCTTC.

The chain joins TRBV4-1 to TRBJ2-7; TRBD2 matches at 7 bases. The CDR3 loop spans 16 amino acids. Germline trimming cut 4 bases from V and 4 bases from J; bases unmatched to any gene: 13. The V gene's germline CDR1 is MGHRA and CDR2 YSYEKL. CDR3 sequence reads: CASSPPGGWRVYEQYF. CDR3 nucleotide sequence: TGCGCCAGCAGCCCCCCCGGGGGGTGGAGAGTTTACGAGCAGTACTTC.

The J gene is TRBJ2-2, the V gene TRBV7-2, with a weak D call TRBD2 (5 bases). Trimming left V 5 bases short and J 4 bases short, with 17 bases between. Germline V gives CDR1 SGHTA, CDR2 FQGNSA. The CDR3 totals 16 residues. CDR3: CASSQTGRRITGELFF. For the CDR3, the DNA is TGTGCCAGCAGCCAGACTGGAAGGAGGATCACCGGGGAGCTGTTTTTT.

The chain links TRBV19 to TRBJ2-5, with D uncertain. Germline CDR1 reads LNHDA; CDR2 reads SQIVND (reference sequence). The CDR3 consists of 15 residues. CDR3 coding DNA: TGTGGCACAAACCCAAGGGCCGGGTACGGAGAGACCCAGTACTTC. Protein sequence: CGTNPRAGYGETQYF.

The chain employs TRBV2 and TRBJ2-3; 9 nucleotides match TRBD1. The CDR3 has 15 amino acids. Germline values: CDR1 SNHLY, CDR2 FYNNEI. The trim removed 5 bases at V and 3 bases at J, leaving 6 bases unmatched. For the CDR3, the DNA is TGTGCCAGCAGTTTTAACAGGGGGCTAACAGATACGCAGTATTTT. It translates to CASSFNRGLTDTQYF.

In its sample, this clone was seen once. The V and J genes are TRBV27 and TRBJ2-5, with 13 positions matching TRBD2. The CDR3 has 16 amino acids. CDR1 MNHEY and CDR2 SMNVEV come from the germline V gene (reference sequence). V lost 5 bases and J lost 5; bases outside the gene matches: 8. The CDR3 here is CASSLLLAGGPETQYF. The CDR3, as DNA: TGTGCCAGCAGTCTATTACTAGCGGGAGGGCCGGAGACCCAGTACTTC.

This clone was detected a few times. The rearrangement uses TRBV27 and TRBJ2-7; no reliable D call. This CDR3 is built from 13 residues. Trimming left V 3 bases short and J 3 bases short, with 9 bases between. The germline CDR1 and CDR2 sequences are MNHEY and SMNVEV (reference sequence). This chain's CDR3 is CASSFGPHYEQYF. CDR3 nucleotide sequence: TGTGCCAGCAGTTTCGGACCGCACTACGAGCAGTACTTC.

The chain carries TRBV27 and TRBJ1-2; unclear D gene. Trimming took 0 bases from V and 8 from J, leaving 13 bases between them. Germline values: CDR1 MNHEY, CDR2 SMNVEV (reference sequence). The CDR3 consists of 14 residues. The CDR3 reads CASSLSREGRGYTF. The CDR3 DNA sequence: TGTGCCAGCAGTTTATCGCGAGAGGGAAGGGGCTACACCTTC.

The chain combines TRBV11-2 with TRBJ2-7; D gene ambiguous. V lost 1 base, J lost 5 bases, and 9 bases lay in between. This CDR3 has 13 residues. In germline, CDR1 is SGHAT, CDR2 FQNNGV. CDR3 nucleotides: TGTGCCAGCAGCTTAGTTGCGGCCAACGAGCAGTACTTC. It translates to CASSLVAANEQYF.

V gene TRBV19 combines with J gene TRBJ2-5; TRBD2 agrees at 8 bases. V was clipped by 6 bases and J by 5 bases; unmatched bases: 17. This CDR3 region has 17 residues. Per germline, CDR1 LNHDA and CDR2 SQIVND (reference sequence). The chain's CDR3 is CASRGTDSGLVFETQYF. In DNA form, the CDR3 reads TGTGCCAGTAGAGGGACCGACTCGGGACTAGTGTTCGAGACCCAGTACTTC.

The chain carries TRBV19 and TRBJ2-1; a weak D match, TRBD2 (5 bases). CDR1 LNHDA and CDR2 SQIVND come from the germline V gene (reference sequence). Trimming took off 3 bases at V and 4 bases at J, with 13 bases between the two ends. This CDR3 comprises 15 residues. CDR3 DNA sequence: TGTGCCAGTAGTATCATCAGCGGTAAATACAATGAGCAGTTCTTC. Translating it yields CASSIISGKYNEQFF.

J is TRBJ1-2 and V is TRBV27; 7 bases match TRBD1. The CDR3 is 14 amino acids. The junction had 11 bases not matched to a gene; V was cut back by 5 bases and J by 8 bases. The germline V gene has CDR1 MNHEY and CDR2 SMNVEV (reference sequence). CDR3 sequence: CASSDRQGLLGYTF. CDR3 sequence (DNA): TGTGCCAGCAGTGACCGACAGGGCTTACTGGGCTACACCTTC.

The chain's CDR3 is CASDWAGGPNYEQYF. The CDR3 DNA is TGTGCCAGTGACTGGGCGGGAGGACCAAACTACGAGCAGTACTTC. V gene TRBV7-9 combines with J gene TRBJ2-7, with 8 positions matching TRBD2. CDR3 length: 15 amino acids. V lost 9 bases to trimming and J lost 3 bases; unmatched junction nucleotides: 13. Germline V lookup: CDR1 SEHNR, CDR2 FQNEAQ (reference sequence). The full variable domain, its missing parts supplied by reference TRBV7-9 and TRBJ2-7, is DTGVSQNPRHKITKRGQNVTFRCDPISEHNRLYWYRQTLGQGPEFLTYFQNEAQLEKSRLLSDRFSAERPKGSFSTLEIQRTEQGDSAMYLCASDWAGGPNYEQYFGPGTRLTVT.

Details on this clone: The sample carries other DNA sequences with the same CDR3. As DNA, the CDR3 is TGTGCCAGCAGCTTTGGGACTAGCGGCTACGAGCAGTACTTC. It codes for CASSFGTSGYEQYF. The chain couples TRBV28 to TRBJ2-7; TRBD2 matches at 11 bases. There are 14 residues in the CDR3. V dropped 6 bases and J dropped 3; count of bases not matched to a gene: 4. Germline CDR1 MDHEN, CDR2 SYDVKM. Full variable domain (missing parts from reference TRBV28 and TRBJ2-7): DVKVTQSSRYLVKRTGEKVFLECVQDMDHENMFWYRQDPGLGLRLIYFSYDVKMKEKGDIPEGYSVSREKKERFSLILESASTNQTSMYLCASSFGTSGYEQYFGPGTRLTVT.

The chain has TRBV10-3 and TRBJ2-1, with TRBD2 matching over 10 bases. The CDR3 runs to 17 residues. Germline V CDR1 and CDR2: ENHRY, SYGVKD. Germline trimming cut 5 bases from V and 2 bases from J; bases unmatched to any gene: 9. The CDR3: CAISRTSGAETYNEQFF. The CDR3, as DNA: TGTGCCATCAGTAGGACTAGCGGAGCGGAGACCTACAATGAGCAGTTCTTC.

This clone appeared a few times. Other DNA sequences within the sample encode an identical CDR3. The chain uses TRBV29-1 and TRBJ1-1; 7 nucleotides match TRBD1. V gave up 5 bases and J gave up 6 bases; unmatched junction bases: 6. The CDR3 loop spans 12 amino acids. Germline CDR1 SQVTM, CDR2 ANQGSEA. CDR3 sequence reads: CSVPRGSSEAFF. CDR3 coding DNA: TGCAGCGTTCCCAGGGGGAGCTCTGAAGCTTTCTTT.